The 22 T cell receptor beta chains presented below share a single source sample, sequenced in a study of T cell repertoires in cytomegalovirus infection. From the reads, TCRdb called clonotypes with MiXCR, one entry per CDR3 protein. This table has some 200,000 distinct CDR3 sequences, more than 9% appearing once. Sequencing was done on a sample of PBMCs. These receptors were obtained from a human donor in good health (CMV status not recorded). Some clones in this sample may be carry-over from other donors' samples.

The chain carries TRBV6-2 or TRBV6-3 and TRBJ1-5; TRBD1 might be the D (5 bases). V lost 5 bases and J 9 bases, leaving 8 bases between the germline ends. The germline V gene has CDR1 MNHEY and CDR2 SVGEGT. This CDR3 region has 11 residues. The CDR3: CASSTGGPQHF. CDR3 sequence (DNA): TGTGCCAGCAGTACCGGGGGGCCCCAGCATTTT.

CDR3 loop: CASSELGITGELFF. The CDR3 DNA sequence: TGTGCCAGCAGTGAATTGGGAATCACCGGGGAGCTGTTTTTT. The V call is TRBV25-1, the J call TRBJ2-2; D unresolved. V was cut by 1 base and J by 4 bases, with 7 bases left in between. Germline V CDR1 and CDR2: MGHDK, SYGVNS. CDR3 length equals 14 residues.

This clonotype showed up many times. Here the CDR3 reads CASSQDLGGLTYEQYF. As DNA, the CDR3 is TGCGCCAGCAGCCAAGATCTCGGGGGACTAACCTACGAGCAGTACTTC. The chain joins TRBV4-1 to TRBJ2-7; 7 positions match TRBD2. The CDR3 sequence is 16 residues long. V shed 0 bases and J 2 bases; nucleotides not matched to a gene: 7. Per the germline V gene, CDR1 is MGHRA and CDR2 is YSYEKL.

As for this clonotype: Given a much more abundant clone one base away, this may be a read error. Since the CDR3 does not end with the conserved phenylalanine or tryptophan, this likely comes from a read error. The gene calls are TRBV6-6 and TRBJ2-1; possibly TRBD2 for D (6 bases). Trimming stripped 7 bases from V and 7 bases from J, with 23 bases between. Germline CDR1 and CDR2: MNHNY and SVGAGI (reference sequence). CDR3 length: 16 residues. Here the CDR3 DNA reads TGTGCCAGCAAGTCAGCCGGCCTCGGGGGAGAGAATGAGCAGTTCTCC. Its protein product is CASKSAGLGGENEQFS.

In its sample, this clonotype was seen many times. V usage is TRBV5-6 and J usage is TRBJ1-1, with D tentatively TRBD1 (5 bases). This CDR3 is 16 amino acids long. V lost 1 base and J 0 bases, leaving 13 bases between the germline ends. Germline CDR1 reads SGHDT; CDR2 reads YYEEEE. CDR3 in DNA: TGTGCCAGCAGCTTGAGGTTTCAGGGCCTGAACACTGAAGCTTTCTTT. Amino acids: CASSLRFQGLNTEAFF. Filled out from reference TRBV5-6 and TRBJ1-1, the complete variable domain reads DAGVTQSPTHLIKTRGQQVTLRCSPKSGHDTVSWYQQALGQGPQFIFQYYEEEERQRGNFPDRFSGHQFPNYSSELNVNALLLGDSALYLCASSLRFQGLNTEAFFGQGTRLTVV.

This clonotype came up many times. V is TRBV7-3 and J is TRBJ1-1; D gene ambiguous. The V end was cut by 2 bases, the J end by 1 base, with 11 bases between. Germline V gene sequence: CDR1 SGHTA, CDR2 FQGTGA. The CDR3 spans 15 residues. CDR3 DNA: TGTGCCAGCAGCTTATACGGCGTTCCGAACACTGAAGCTTTCTTT. Protein: CASSLYGVPNTEAFF.

The chain recombines TRBV28 with TRBJ1-2; D is unresolved. Trimming took 10 bases from V and 8 from J, leaving 17 bases between them. Germline V gene sequence: CDR1 MDHEN, CDR2 SYDVKM. The CDR3 contains 12 residues. For the CDR3, the DNA is TGTGCCACCGTACCCGCGGTAGGGGGCTACACCTTC. Its translation is CATVPAVGGYTF.

There are many counts of this clonotype. This sequence joins TRBV7-2 and TRBJ2-7; possibly TRBD1 for D (6 bases). This CDR3 region has 13 residues. The V end lost 5 bases, the J end lost 6 bases, and 14 bases lay between the germline ends. The germline V gene encodes CDR1 SGHTA and CDR2 FQGNSA. The CDR3 region is CASSQGSKAEQYF. DNA for the CDR3: TGTGCCAGCAGCCAGGGGTCCAAGGCCGAGCAGTACTTC.

The sample holds many counts of this clonotype. The chain links TRBV7-2 to TRBJ1-2; 9 bases match TRBD1. The junction had 8 bases not matched to a gene; V was cut back by 5 bases and J by 7 bases. This CDR3 has 14 amino acids. The germline V gene has CDR1 SGHTA and CDR2 FQGNSA. The CDR3 spells CASSTDTGGGGYTF. The DNA for the CDR3 is TGTGCCAGCAGCACGGATACAGGGGGCGGTGGCTACACCTTC. The variable domain in full, completed from reference TRBV7-2 and TRBJ1-2, reads GAGVSQSPSNKVTEKGKDVELRCDPISGHTALYWYRQSLGQGLEFLIYFQGNSAPDKSGLPSDRFSAERTGGSVSTLTIQRTQQEDSAVYLCASSTDTGGGGYTFGSGTRLTVV.

This clonotype was recorded at least ten times. The chain has TRBV7-2 and TRBJ2-2; 7 bases agree with TRBD1. J gave up 5 bases and V 4 bases, and 4 bases lay outside the gene matches. The CDR3 is 14 residues long. The germline V gene encodes CDR1 SGHTA and CDR2 FQGNSA. CDR3 sequence (DNA): TGTGCCAGCAGCTGGCGCAGGGGGACCGGGGAGCTGTTTTTT. This encodes CASSWRRGTGELFF. The entire variable domain, with the rest obtained from reference TRBV7-2 and TRBJ2-2, is as follows: GAGVSQSPSNKVTEKGKDVELRCDPISGHTALYWYRQSLGQGLEFLIYFQGNSAPDKSGLPSDRFSAERTGGSVSTLTIQRTQQEDSAVYLCASSWRRGTGELFFGEGSRLTVL.

Only a few counts were recorded for this clonotype. V and J are TRBV13 and TRBJ2-7, with 7 bases identical to TRBD2. V lost 3 bases to trimming and J lost 2 bases; unmatched junction nucleotides: 10. The CDR3 length is 16 residues. Germline V gene lookup returns CDR1 PRHDT and CDR2 FYEKMQ (reference sequence). As DNA, the CDR3 is TGTGCCAGCAGCTTGAAGGGCGGGAGTCTAGCCTACGAGCAGTACTTC. It codes for CASSLKGGSLAYEQYF.

There are many counts of this clonotype. V and J are TRBV28 and TRBJ2-7; a possible D gene is TRBD2 (5 bases). The CDR3 extends over 14 amino acids. In germline, CDR1 is MDHEN, CDR2 SYDVKM. V lost 2 bases to trimming and J lost 4 bases, with 12 bases between them. CDR3 protein: CASSLRLGSYEQYF. In DNA, the CDR3 is TGTGCCAGCAGTTTAAGGTTGGGGAGTTACGAGCAGTACTTC.

This clonotype was seen a single time. This chain uses TRBV5-6 with TRBJ1-5, with D uncertain. This CDR3 is 13 amino acids long. V was shortened by 4 bases and J by 6 bases, with 11 bases between the two germline ends. Per the germline V gene, CDR1 is SGHDT and CDR2 is YYEEEE. This CDR3 reads CASSEDPIQPQHF. CDR3 coding DNA: TGTGCCAGCAGCGAGGATCCTATTCAGCCCCAGCATTTT.

This clonotype occurred a few times. The chain joins TRBV3-1 to TRBJ1-4; perhaps TRBD1 as D (5 bases). The CDR3 length is 14 residues. The germline CDR1 and CDR2 sequences are LGHDT and YNNKEL (reference sequence). The V end lost 3 bases, the J end lost 0 bases, and 5 bases lay between the germline ends. CDR3 bases: TGTGCCAGCAGCCAGGGACCAACTAATGAAAAACTGTTTTTT. Protein sequence: CASSQGPTNEKLFF. Based on the CDR3 plus reference TRBV3-1 and TRBJ1-4, the full variable domain is DTAVSQTPKYLVTQMGNDKSIKCEQNLGHDTMYWYKQDSKKFLKIMFSYNNKELIINETVPNRFSPKSPDKAHLNLHINSLELGDSAVYFCASSQGPTNEKLFFGSGTQLSVL.

A few counts support this clonotype. The chain links TRBV6-8 to TRBJ1-2; D call uncertain. CDR1 and CDR2 (germline): MNHGY, SAAAGT. This CDR3 has 15 amino acids. The V end lost 0 bases, the J end lost 4 bases, and 12 bases lay between the germline ends. In DNA form, the CDR3 reads TGTGCCAGCAGTTACTCGGCCTCAGGAGTCTATGGCTACACCTTC. Translated, it gives CASSYSASGVYGYTF.

At least ten counts were recorded for this clonotype. The chain is built from TRBV4-3 and TRBJ2-5, with TRBD1 matching 9 bases. Germline-derived CDR1 and CDR2 are LGHNA and YSLEER. Trimming took 3 bases from V and 2 from J; bases not matched to a gene: 13. The CDR3 runs to 18 residues. In nucleotides, the CDR3 is TGCGCCAGCAGCCAGGAGAGCACCGGGACAGGGATACAAGAGACCCAGTACTTC. This translates into CASSQESTGTGIQETQYF.

This clonotype occurred many times. The rearrangement uses TRBV7-2 and TRBJ1-5; D gene ambiguous. From germline, CDR1 is SGHTA and CDR2 FQGNSA. V was shortened by 1 base and J by 4 bases, with 11 bases between the two germline ends. The length of the CDR3 is 15 residues. CDR3 bases: TGTGCCAGCAGCTTAGTGGGTCAGCCGAATCAGCCCCAGCATTTT. Protein product: CASSLVGQPNQPQHF.

This clonotype was seen repeatedly, ten times or more. The chain is built from TRBV5-8 and TRBJ2-1; weak D call: TRBD1 (6 bases). Germline CDR1 and CDR2: SGHTS and YDEGEE. Trimming left V 3 bases short and J 6 bases short, with 13 bases between. The CDR3 is made up of 14 amino acids. CDR3 sequence (DNA): TGTGCCAGCAGCTACTGGACAGCTACCAATGAGCAGTTCTTC. As protein: CASSYWTATNEQFF.

At least ten counts were recorded for this clonotype. The chain joins TRBV2 to TRBJ2-7, with D perhaps matching TRBD1 (5 bases). The CDR3 spans 13 residues. CDR1 is SNHLY and CDR2 is FYNNEI in the germline V gene. Deletions cut 8 bases from V and 0 bases from J, with 11 bases between. CDR3 DNA: TGTGCCAGCCAACAGGAAATCTCCTACGAGCAGTACTTC. Translated: CASQQEISYEQYF.

This chain connects TRBV10-3 to TRBJ2-1; D unresolved. CDR3 size: 15 residues. The germline CDR1 and CDR2 sequences are ENHRY and SYGVKD. The ends were cut back, 4 bases at V and 0 bases at J, with 10 bases in the middle. In DNA, the CDR3 is TGTGCCATCAGTGTTCGGAAAGACTCCTACAATGAGCAGTTCTTC. Translation: CAISVRKDSYNEQFF.

This clonotype was observed a few times. V usage is TRBV10-1 and J usage is TRBJ1-2; TRBD1 aligns across 7 bases. Germline assignment: CDR1 WNHNN and CDR2 SYGVQD (reference sequence). The ends lost 4 bases at V and 4 bases at J; junction bases unmatched: 3. The CDR3 length is 13 residues. DNA for the CDR3: TGCGCCAGCAGTGCGGACAGGAGCTATGGCTACACCTTC. It codes for CASSADRSYGYTF.

At least ten counts were recorded for this clonotype. This rearrangement joins TRBV4-1 to TRBJ1-4, with D uncertain. The CDR3 is 16 amino acids. Germline CDR1 and CDR2: MGHRA and YSYEKL. Trimming left V 4 bases short and J 0 bases short, with 12 bases between. The DNA of the CDR3 is TGCGCCAGCAGCCTCCAGAGTTACTCAACTAATGAAAAACTGTTTTTT. Protein product: CASSLQSYSTNEKLFF.